This T cell receptor (beta chain) was recorded in a study of shared clonotypes between healthy human individuals. Study findings and constraints: Although depth was large, rarefaction showed that sequencing of the sorted subsets was incomplete.

V was pared by 3 bases and J by 1 base, with 11 bases between. The CDR3 spans 15 residues. Looked up from germline, CDR1 is LGHNA and CDR2 is YNFKEQ. The sorted-subset replicate PCRs were given 150 to 250 ng DNA, which is about 29,000 T cell genomes. Authors' data handling: As immunoSEQ supplied junction-only sequences (without quality scores), filtering differed. Profiling relied on immunoSEQ multiplex PCR, and the TCRdb table lists in-frame clones only, not all of them. V and J calls and clone size are as listed in that table; D and trimming were resolved from the DNA. The data contain around 1,900,000 clones, over 85% of them singletons. Naive CD8 isolation took CD45RO-negative cells positively selected for CCR7 and excluded terminally differentiated effector memory CD45RA+ cells. A word on this clone: The antigen remains undetermined.

The V gene is TRBV4-2, the J gene TRBJ2-3, with a weak D call TRBD2 (6 bases). The sequence came from a man between 18 and 29 years old in good health. Some clones in this sample may be carry-over from other donors' samples. Sequencing was performed on naive CD8+ T cells from PBMCs. The CDR3 DNA follows: TGTGCCAGCAGCCACGGGACTGAGGGCACAGATACGCAGTATTTT. It specifies CASSHGTEGTDTQYF.